Listed below are T cell receptor beta chains from one sample, sequenced in a study of graft-versus-host responses after intestinal transplantation. No antigen is known for these receptors. Produced via immunoSEQ multiplex PCR; TCRdb's table is partial and in-frame only. The sample includes 62,000 or so clones, roughly nine tenths of them seen just once. The sample was unstimulated CD8+ T cells sorted from spleen or lymph node cells, taken before transplant. The source is a human donor who was the organ donor for an intestinal transplant. CDR3s leave out the opening cysteine and the closing phenylalanine or tryptophan. Rows give clone size only sometimes, using once, few, many, or a class for an expanded clone.

AILRGTGYNEQF TRBJ2-1 TRBV2 once
AISESGGQPQH TRBJ1-5 TRBV10-3 once
ASSLVINEQF TRBJ2-1 TRBV5-5 .
ASKRGQGSEAF TRBJ1-1 TRBV19 .
ASSLGSGETYEQY . TRBV7-6 .
ASSYGTDYEQY TRBJ2-7 TRBV6-5 .
ASSLVGPGGYT TRBJ1-2 TRBV7-8 .
ASGGSSSGNTIY TRBJ1-3 TRBV9 .
ASSVAYGPLYNEQF TRBJ2-1 TRBV9 .
ASSLVGGLRQPQH TRBJ1-5 TRBV7-6 .
ASSNSSYEQY TRBJ2-7 TRBV19 .
ASSFRTGRQPQH TRBJ1-5 TRBV28 .
ASRIGTGPNTEAF TRBJ1-1 TRBV6-5 .
ASSFGYEQY TRBJ2-7 TRBV28 .
ASSTTGTGGDEQY TRBJ2-7 TRBV7-3 .
ASSPAIREINYGYT TRBJ1-2 TRBV18 .
ASSPYTDTQY TRBJ2-3 TRBV2 .
SGGVAGGYT TRBJ1-2 TRBV29-1 .
ASSVGRTGDHEQY TRBJ2-7 TRBV9 .
ASSPLTSGFTDTQY TRBJ2-3 TRBV28 .
ASRPTYSSTDTQY TRBJ2-3 TRBV11-2 .
ASSDKGGREGQETQY TRBJ2-5 TRBV2 .
ASSDSGRHEQY TRBJ2-7 TRBV7-2 .
AWRRSRELRDEQY TRBJ2-7 TRBV30 .
ASSSDRTSYNEQF TRBJ2-1 TRBV7-9 .
ASNRRLAVSYNEQF TRBJ2-1 TRBV2 .
ASSQGHYCAKNIQY TRBJ2-4 TRBV4-2 .
YRVWRSGELF TRBJ2-2 TRBV19 .
ASSSAGTGEYEQY TRBJ2-7 TRBV7-8 .
ASSLSSGRSSYEQY TRBJ2-7 TRBV27 .
ASTPQPGHYNQPQH TRBJ1-5 TRBV19 .
AWAGGSYNEQF TRBJ2-1 TRBV30 .
ASSQVPHTHTDTQY TRBJ2-3 TRBV7-3 .
ASTPGQGRIGYEQY TRBJ2-7 TRBV28 .
ASSLGAGNEQF TRBJ2-1 TRBV7-6 .
ASSQWTGSTEAF TRBJ1-1 TRBV14 once
ASSLEGTGGGSPLH TRBJ1-6 TRBV28 .
ASSNPDSSNYGYT TRBJ1-2 TRBV19 .
ASSKGTSEYNEQF TRBJ2-1 TRBV6-6 .
ASSLARDRVSYEQY TRBJ2-7 TRBV7-9 .
ASSPAGGYEQY TRBJ2-7 TRBV28 .
ASSYGATDSPYEQY TRBJ2-7 TRBV6-5 .
ASSYDRGDEQF TRBJ2-1 TRBV13 .
ASSYRQDQETQY TRBJ2-5 TRBV11-1 .
ASSFFRQANYGYT TRBJ1-2 TRBV7-8 .
ASSPGGGRSPGNTIY TRBJ1-3 TRBV13 .
ASSYSGVLYNEQF TRBJ2-1 TRBV19 .
ASSPGLTWDEQF TRBJ2-1 TRBV19 few
ASSDRVGAF TRBJ1-1 TRBV6-1 .
SVLPPGQGD TRBJ2-5 TRBV29-1 .
ASSYGPHRYNEQF TRBJ2-1 TRBV6-5 .
ASSQGGGGTEAF TRBJ1-1 TRBV4-3 .
ASSTSDRGPTYEQY TRBJ2-7 TRBV7-9 .